This T cell receptor (beta chain) was sequenced for a study of response to subunit inactivated influenza vaccine. With regard to this clonotype: Its target is unknown.

The study's findings and limits: The authors put forward the suggestion that each seasonal influenza vaccination may bring in only a limited number of new T cells.

TCRdb ran MiXCR on the RT-PCR reads and lists one entry per CDR3 protein. Of fewer than 400,000 distinct CDR3 sequences in the sample, just over 20% were seen once. The CDR3 extends over 15 amino acids. V was shortened by 4 bases and J by 11 bases, with 23 bases between the two germline ends. Germline V gene lookup returns CDR1 MNHEY and CDR2 SMNVEV (reference sequence). The sample in question was PBMCs from blood, obtained approximately 20 months after vaccination. This TCR derives from a man aged 45 to 70 who received an inactivated influenza vaccine. The chain employs TRBV27 and TRBJ1-1; TRBD1 is a possible D gene (6 bases). CDR3 in amino acids: CASSSPIDRFGRAFF. The CDR3 DNA sequence: TGTGCCAGCAGTTCCCCGATTGACAGGTTTGGTCGGGCTTTCTTT.